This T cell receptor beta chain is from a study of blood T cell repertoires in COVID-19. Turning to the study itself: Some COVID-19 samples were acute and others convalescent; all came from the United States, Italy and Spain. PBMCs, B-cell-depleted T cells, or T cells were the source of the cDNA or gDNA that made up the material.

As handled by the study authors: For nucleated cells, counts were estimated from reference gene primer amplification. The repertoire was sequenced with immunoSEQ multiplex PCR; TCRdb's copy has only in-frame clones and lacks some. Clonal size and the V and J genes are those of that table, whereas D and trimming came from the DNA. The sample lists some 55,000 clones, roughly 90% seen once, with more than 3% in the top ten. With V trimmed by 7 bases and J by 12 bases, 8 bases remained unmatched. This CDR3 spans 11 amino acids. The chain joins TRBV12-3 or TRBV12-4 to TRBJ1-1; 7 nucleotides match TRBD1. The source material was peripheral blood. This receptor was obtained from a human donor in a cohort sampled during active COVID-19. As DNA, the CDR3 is TGTGCCAGCAAATCGACAGGGAGGACTTTCTTT. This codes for CASKSTGRTFF.